These 9 T cell receptor beta chains were sequenced from one sample in a study of cytomegalovirus exposure and HLA in healthy donors. With 60 Vbeta and 13 Jbeta primers, the PCR was carried out. Sequencing was performed with immunoSEQ multiplex PCR; in TCRdb, only in-frame clones are kept and a portion is missing. The sample holds about 280,000 clones, about 87% seen once. Sample: PBMCs. These receptors were obtained from a young woman in good health and CMV-seronegative.

The CDR3 here is CASSQYDRGRGYTF. CDR3 DNA: TGTGCCAGCAGCCAATATGACAGGGGAAGAGGCTACACCTTC. V gene TRBV7-9 combines with J gene TRBJ1-2, with 8 nucleotides matching TRBD1. V trimming: 5 bases; J trimming: 8 bases; junction bases outside the gene matches: 10. The CDR3 loop spans 14 amino acids. CDR1 is SEHNR and CDR2 is FQNEAQ in the germline V gene (reference sequence).

This chain connects TRBV5-4 to TRBJ2-3, with TRBD1 identical over 7 bases. This CDR3 region has 15 residues. Losses at the gene ends were 3 bases for V and 2 bases for J; bases not matched to a gene: 6. Germline lookup yields CDR1 SGHNT and CDR2 YYREEE (reference sequence). The CDR3 sequence is CASSWGQPLTDTQYF. In DNA, the CDR3 is TGTGCCAGCAGCTGGGGACAGCCCCTCACAGATACGCAGTATTTT.

The rearrangement links TRBV29-1 to TRBJ2-1; 7 bases are shared with TRBD2. With 8 bases clipped from V and 8 bases from J, the junction kept 6 bases outside the gene matches. This CDR3 has 11 residues. Per germline, CDR1 SQVTM and CDR2 ANQGSEA. The CDR3 reads CSSRLADEQFF. The CDR3 DNA reads TGCAGCTCTAGACTAGCCGATGAGCAGTTCTTC.

The J gene is TRBJ2-4, the V gene TRBV9, with D possibly matching TRBD2 (5 bases). CDR1 is SGDLS and CDR2 is YYNGEE in the germline V gene. The ends were cut back, 7 bases at V and 2 bases at J, with 16 bases in the middle. The CDR3 totals 15 residues. The CDR3 nucleotides are TGTGCCAGCTCCTCCACCAGCGGAACCAAAAACATTCAGTACTTC. The encoded protein is CASSSTSGTKNIQYF.

V usage is TRBV28 and J usage is TRBJ1-2; D gene uncertain. Trimming pared 2 bases from V and 3 bases from J, leaving 4 bases between. This CDR3 is built from 12 residues. Germline lookup yields CDR1 MDHEN and CDR2 SYDVKM. The CDR3 sequence: CASSLGDYGYTF. Written as DNA, the CDR3 is TGTGCCAGCAGTTTAGGAGACTATGGCTACACCTTC.

The chain uses TRBV18 and TRBJ2-1; the D gene is possibly TRBD2 (6 bases). V was clipped by 6 bases and J by 6 bases, with 18 bases between them. The CDR3 sequence is 15 residues long. From germline, CDR1 is KGHSH and CDR2 LQKENI. The CDR3 loop reads CASSPGKGLINEQFF. The CDR3 DNA sequence: TGTGCCAGCTCGCCAGGGAAGGGACTGATCAATGAGCAGTTCTTC.

The chain links TRBV19 to TRBJ1-3, with 9 bases aligning to TRBD1. Trimming took 3 bases from V and 2 from J; bases not matched to a gene: 5. Germline V gene data show CDR1 as LNHDA and CDR2 as SQIVND (reference sequence). This CDR3 region has 16 residues. In DNA, the CDR3 is TGTGCCAGTAGTATTCAACAGGGGGCGGCTGGAAACACCATATATTTT. This encodes CASSIQQGAAGNTIYF.

A few counts support this clone. The gene calls are TRBV6-6 and TRBJ2-3; D remains ambiguous. The V and J ends lost 2 bases and 3 bases respectively, with 6 bases between them. The V gene's germline CDR1 is MNHNY and CDR2 SVGAGI (reference sequence). This CDR3 comprises 13 residues. The CDR3 bases are TGTGCCAGCAGTTACCCCAGGACAGATACGCAGTATTTT. Its protein product is CASSYPRTDTQYF.

The rearrangement joins TRBV18 to TRBJ1-6, with 11 bases that match TRBD1. The CDR3 spans 15 residues. With V trimmed by 3 bases and J by 7 bases, 2 bases remained unmatched. The germline V gene encodes CDR1 KGHSH and CDR2 LQKENI. The CDR3 coding sequence is TGTGCCAGCTCACCCGGGACAGGGGGGAATTCACCCCTCCACTTT. Translated, it gives CASSPGTGGNSPLHF.